Listed here are 12 T cell receptor beta chains from one sample, sequenced in a study of blood T cell repertoires in COVID-19. TCRdb's copy holds only in-frame clones and misses some; the assay was immunoSEQ multiplex PCR. The repertoire consists of roughly 150,000 clones, with around 87% occurring once and the leading ten covering roughly 13%. Sequencing input: peripheral blood. Receptors were obtained from a man younger than 30 with COVID-19, enrolled during active disease.

This chain connects TRBV9 to TRBJ1-2; D gene uncertain. Trimming removed 3 bases at V and 6 bases at J, with 18 bases between. Germline assignment: CDR1 SGDLS and CDR2 YYNGEE. This CDR3 is built from 15 residues. The CDR3 nucleotides are TGTGCCAGCAGCGCGGGAGTTGGGGTGCAGAATGGCTACACCTTC. Translating it yields CASSAGVGVQNGYTF.

The chain is built from TRBV7-8 and TRBJ1-5; TRBD1 matches 9 bases. Germline-derived CDR1 and CDR2 are SGHVS and FQNEAQ. CDR3 length equals 16 residues. Trimming removed 2 bases from V and 9 bases from J; junction bases left unmatched: 11. CDR3 DNA sequence: TGTGCCAGCAGCTTAAGAGGACAGGGGCCGAGGTCGCCCCAGCATTTT. Translated: CASSLRGQGPRSPQHF.

The gene calls are TRBV27 and TRBJ1-2; 9 bases align to TRBD1. Trimming cost V 3 bases and J 0 bases; bases outside gene matches: 2. The CDR3 totals 15 residues. In germline, CDR1 is MNHEY, CDR2 SMNVEV (reference sequence). The CDR3 is CASSLGTGSNYGYTF. CDR3 in DNA: TGTGCCAGCAGTTTGGGGACAGGGTCTAACTATGGCTACACCTTC.

The V and J genes are TRBV29-1 and TRBJ2-1; weak D call: TRBD2 (5 bases). V lost 4 bases and J lost 3, with 10 bases in between. Germline CDR1 and CDR2: SQVTM and ANQGSEA. CDR3 length: 13 residues. The CDR3 DNA sequence: TGCAGCGTTGTAGGAGGTGTCTACAATGAGCAGTTCTTC. Translation: CSVVGGVYNEQFF.

The chain combines TRBV4-3 with TRBJ1-5; 8 positions match TRBD1. J gave up 7 bases and V 0 bases, and 8 bases lay outside the gene matches. The CDR3 contains 16 residues. Germline V gene lookup returns CDR1 LGHNA and CDR2 YSLEER. This chain's CDR3 is CASSQDPDRVGQPQHF. The CDR3 coding sequence is TGCGCCAGCAGCCAAGATCCGGACAGGGTGGGCCAGCCCCAGCATTTT.

J is TRBJ2-1 and V is TRBV5-4, with D perhaps TRBD1 (6 bases). The germline CDR1 and CDR2 sequences are SGHNT and YYREEE (reference sequence). This CDR3 region has 14 residues. The V gene lost 0 bases and the J gene lost 6 bases, with 10 bases spanning the gap. Written as DNA, the CDR3 is TGTGCCAGCAGCTTGGGACAGGTTTTCAATGAGCAGTTCTTC. It translates to CASSLGQVFNEQFF.

The V and J genes are TRBV9 and TRBJ1-4; D remains ambiguous. The CDR3 extends over 15 amino acids. Germline assignment: CDR1 SGDLS and CDR2 YYNGEE. The germline V and J ends were trimmed by 4 bases and 3 bases, with 13 bases remaining between them. This CDR3 is CASSPQVRANEKLFF. CDR3 coding DNA: TGTGCCAGCAGCCCCCAGGTGCGGGCTAATGAAAAACTGTTTTTT.

In its sample, this clone was seen once. The J gene is TRBJ1-1, the V gene TRBV5-1; the D gene is possibly TRBD1 (5 bases). This CDR3 is built from 16 residues. The ends were cut back, 4 bases at V and 4 bases at J, with 20 bases in the middle. The V gene's germline CDR1 is SGHRS and CDR2 YFSETQ. This CDR3 is CASSLTRAQGGTEAFF. The CDR3 bases are TGCGCCAGCAGCCTCACAAGGGCCCAGGGTGGCACTGAAGCTTTCTTT.

The rearrangement uses TRBV19 and TRBJ2-1, with no clear D. Between the trimmed V and J ends, which lost 4 bases and 2 bases, there was a span of 6 bases. Germline values: CDR1 LNHDA, CDR2 SQIVND (reference sequence). CDR3 size: 13 residues. The CDR3 loop is CASSTFAYNEQFF. In nucleotides, the CDR3 is TGTGCCAGTAGTACGTTTGCCTACAATGAGCAGTTCTTC.

This clone has just one count. The chain carries TRBV28 and TRBJ2-1, with TRBD1 matching 8 bases. With 4 bases clipped from V and 9 bases from J, the junction kept 17 bases outside the gene matches. CDR1 and CDR2 from the germline V gene are MDHEN and SYDVKM. The CDR3 is 17 residues long. CDR3 coding DNA: TGTGCCAGCAGTTCCCACAAGGACAGGGTTGGGATCGGTGAGCAGTTCTTC. The encoded protein is CASSSHKDRVGIGEQFF.

V usage is TRBV11-2 and J usage is TRBJ1-2; TRBD1 matches at 7 bases. Germline V CDR1 and CDR2: SGHAT, FQNNGV. The CDR3 has 16 amino acids. The ends lost 2 bases at V and 6 bases at J; junction bases unmatched: 12. In nucleotides, the CDR3 is TGTGCCAGCAGCTTACCCCAGGGACAGTCGGAAGATGGCTACACCTTC. It encodes CASSLPQGQSEDGYTF.

V gene TRBV19 combines with J gene TRBJ2-7; 7 bases match TRBD2. Losses at the gene ends were 1 base for V and 2 bases for J; bases not matched to a gene: 5. Germline values: CDR1 LNHDA, CDR2 SQIVND (reference sequence). The CDR3 loop spans 15 amino acids. Here the CDR3 DNA reads TGTGCCAGTAGTATAGTGGCGGGAGCGCCCTACGAGCAGTACTTC. It codes for CASSIVAGAPYEQYF. The full variable domain, rest sourced from reference TRBV19 and TRBJ2-7, is DGGITQSPKYLFRKEGQNVTLSCEQNLNHDAMYWYRQDPGQGLRLIYYSQIVNDFQKGDIAEGYSVSREKKESFPLTVTSAQKNPTAFYLCASSIVAGAPYEQYFGPGTRLTVT.